One T cell receptor beta chain is described in this entry. Germline lookup yields CDR1 SEHNR and CDR2 FQNEAQ (reference sequence). V shed 1 base and J shed 0 bases, with 6 bases lying between them. The CDR3 is 15 residues long. The data originate from a study of cytomegalovirus exposure and HLA in healthy donors. Primers for the PCR totalled 60 Vbeta and 13 Jbeta. Assay used: immunoSEQ multiplex PCR; TCRdb lists only in-frame clones, some missing. The sample has over 80,000 clones, 75% to 85% seen once. This clonotype originated in a man aged 25 to 45 in good health and CMV-seropositive. Material for sequencing was PBMCs. The V gene is TRBV7-9, the J gene TRBJ1-4; D not certain. The CDR3 spells CASSLVPATNEKLFF. Here the CDR3 DNA reads TGTGCCAGCAGCTTAGTCCCAGCAACTAATGAAAAACTGTTTTTT.